One and the same sample provided the 4 T cell receptor beta chains below, sequenced in a study of quantifying T cell responses using KT2 cells. Study-wide background: cDNA was made from DNase-treated RNA using alpha and beta constant primers.

An oligo carrying a UMI was ligated to the cDNA 3' end. First-round PCR used 4 cycles and beta primers RC1.1 and RC1.2 covering TRBC1 and TRBC2. Each CDR3 protein gets one entry after TCRdb re-called the UMI-ligation and nested PCR reads with MiXCR. The table has over 40,000 distinct CDR3 sequences, 11% seen once. The sequenced material came from PBMCs spiked with cells of the T cell clone KT2. The receptors originated from a human donor.

This clonotype occurred a few times. V is TRBV12-3 or TRBV12-4 and J is TRBJ2-3; no reliable D call. V was pared by 3 bases and J by 1 base, with 11 bases between. The CDR3 covers 15 residues. The CDR3: CASSFTAPGTDTQYF. The DNA of the CDR3 is TGTGCCAGCAGTTTCACAGCTCCCGGCACAGATACGCAGTATTTT.

This clonotype was picked up many times. This chain links TRBV6-6 with TRBJ1-6; D perhaps matches TRBD1 (5 bases). Trimming left V 6 bases short and J 10 bases short, with 13 bases between. The CDR3 length is 13 residues. CDR1 is MNHNY, CDR2 SVGAGI, per germline (reference sequence). In nucleotides, the CDR3 is TGTGCCAGCAGCCTGACGGGGGACTCACCCCTCCACTTT. Translation gives CASSLTGDSPLHF.

The rearrangement links TRBV11-3 to TRBJ2-2; weak D call: TRBD1 (6 bases). Germline lookup yields CDR1 SGHNT and CDR2 YENEEA. This CDR3 contains 18 residues. V was trimmed by 4 bases and J by 4 bases, leaving 22 bases between them. CDR3 loop: CASSSRNTGPLPTGELFF. CDR3 DNA sequence: TGTGCCAGCAGCTCCCGAAACACAGGGCCGTTACCCACCGGGGAGCTGTTTTTT.

J is TRBJ2-5 and V is TRBV5-1; tentatively, D is TRBD1 (6 bases). The V end was cut by 1 base, the J end by 4 bases, with 14 bases between. Germline lookup yields CDR1 SGHRS and CDR2 YFSETQ. This CDR3 comprises 15 residues. The CDR3 DNA follows: TGCGCCAGCAGCTTGTGGGGGCAGACTGGAGAGACCCAGTACTTC. Translated, it gives CASSLWGQTGETQYF.